The next 12 T cell receptor beta chains were all read from a single sample in a study of blood T cell repertoires in COVID-19. Clones were read by immunoSEQ multiplex PCR, and TCRdb kept only the in-frame ones, dropping some. The sample lists around 160,000 clones; about 87% were seen once. The sample was peripheral blood. Source of these receptors: a woman in her 70s with COVID-19, enrolled during active disease.

The rearrangement links TRBV27 to TRBJ2-5, with D perhaps matching TRBD1 (5 bases). CDR1 is MNHEY, CDR2 SMNVEV, per germline (reference sequence). V was trimmed by 11 bases and J by 1 base, leaving 17 bases between them. The CDR3 has 14 amino acids. CDR3 DNA: TGTGCCCCCTACGTGGGGCAATCCCAAGAGACCCAGTACTTC. The encoded protein is CAPYVGQSQETQYF.

This clone appeared a few times. The CDR3 spells CASSLWALDNEQFF. The CDR3 DNA reads as TGCGCCAGCAGCTTGTGGGCCTTAGATAATGAGCAGTTCTTC. The chain recombines TRBV5-1 with TRBJ2-1; D uncertain. V dropped 1 base and J dropped 7 bases, with 12 bases sitting between them. The germline gives CDR1 SGHRS, CDR2 YFSETQ. The CDR3 covers 14 residues. Combining the CDR3 with reference TRBV5-1 and TRBJ2-1 gives the whole variable domain KAGVTQTPRYLIKTRGQQVTLSCSPISGHRSVSWYQQTPGQGLQFLFEYFSETQRNKGNFPGRFSGRQFSNSRSEMNVSTLELGDSALYLCASSLWALDNEQFFGPGTRLTVL.

The chain employs TRBV3-1 (or the pseudogene TRBV3-2) and TRBJ1-2; no reliable D call. The CDR3 extends over 13 amino acids. Germline assignment: CDR1 LGHDT and CDR2 YNNKEL (reference sequence). Trimming stripped 1 base from V and 6 bases from J, with 9 bases between. This chain's CDR3 is CASSQALTHGYTF. DNA for the CDR3: TGTGCCAGCAGCCAAGCTTTGACTCATGGCTACACCTTC.

This clone was seen a few times. This chain uses TRBV5-4 with TRBJ2-7; D gene ambiguous. CDR3 length: 13 residues. Per germline, CDR1 SGHNT and CDR2 YYREEE (reference sequence). V was cut by 3 bases and J by 3 bases, with 10 bases left in between. CDR3 in amino acids: CASSSSTRYEQYF. CDR3 coding DNA: TGTGCCAGCAGCTCATCGACTCGCTACGAGCAGTACTTC. Using reference TRBV5-4 and TRBJ2-7 for the parts outside the CDR3, the full variable domain is ETGVTQSPTHLIKTRGQQVTLRCSSQSGHNTVSWYQQALGQGPQFIFQYYREEENGRGNFPPRFSGLQFPNYSSELNVNALELDDSALYLCASSSSTRYEQYFGPGTRLTVT.

This clone was counted a single time. The V call is TRBV7-2, the J call TRBJ2-1; D not certain. The germline V gene has CDR1 SGHTA and CDR2 FQGNSA. V was trimmed by 1 base and J by 9 bases, leaving 13 bases between them. This CDR3 has 14 amino acids. CDR3 sequence (DNA): TGTGCCAGCAGCTTAGACCAATTAGCAACTGAGCAGTTCTTC. Its translation is CASSLDQLATEQFF.

The gene calls are TRBV7-9 and TRBJ1-4; the match to TRBD1 covers 7 bases. The CDR3 extends over 14 amino acids. Unmatched junction bases numbered 10, after V lost 5 bases and J lost 10 bases. The germline CDR1 and CDR2 sequences are SEHNR and FQNEAQ (reference sequence). CDR3: CASSQGTVDRKLFF. In DNA, the CDR3 is TGTGCCAGCAGCCAAGGGACAGTTGATAGAAAACTGTTTTTT.

The rearrangement uses TRBV12-3 or TRBV12-4 and TRBJ1-5; D is ambiguous. This CDR3 region has 13 residues. V was trimmed by 5 bases and J by 7 bases, leaving 12 bases between them. Here the CDR3 DNA reads TGTGCCAGCAGTCCTTCCGAGGCACAGCCCCAGCATTTT. Protein sequence: CASSPSEAQPQHF.

This clone was counted between two and nine times. This chain connects TRBV5-5 to TRBJ1-1, with TRBD1 matching 7 bases. The CDR3 covers 16 residues. The germline gives CDR1 SGHKS, CDR2 YYEKEE (reference sequence). Trimming took 5 bases from V and 0 from J; bases not matched to a gene: 10. The CDR3, as DNA: TGTGCCAGCAGTCCCCGGGACAGCTACCTGAACACTGAAGCTTTCTTT. Its protein product is CASSPRDSYLNTEAFF.

The chain has TRBV9 and TRBJ2-1; 10 positions match TRBD2. Trimming took 4 bases from V and 9 from J; bases not matched to a gene: 16. This CDR3 spans 17 amino acids. Looked up from germline, CDR1 is SGDLS and CDR2 is YYNGEE. CDR3 sequence reads: CASSTLSGASGGSEQFF. In DNA form, the CDR3 reads TGTGCCAGCAGCACCCTAAGTGGGGCTAGCGGGGGAAGTGAGCAGTTCTTC.

This sequence joins TRBV3-1 (or the pseudogene TRBV3-2) and TRBJ1-1, with TRBD1 as a possible D gene (5 bases). CDR1 LGHDT and CDR2 YNNKEL come from the germline V gene (reference sequence). The CDR3 runs 15 residues. Trimming removed 1 base from V and 10 bases from J, with 19 bases in between. This CDR3 reads CASSQGPAGSAGAFF. The CDR3 DNA reads TGTGCCAGCAGCCAAGGCCCCGCAGGGTCAGCGGGAGCTTTCTTT.

The chain is built from TRBV19 and TRBJ1-3; D perhaps matches TRBD1 (6 bases). Trimming shortened V by 2 bases and J by 3 bases, and 14 bases separated the two germline ends. This CDR3 has 16 amino acids. Germline V gene data show CDR1 as LNHDA and CDR2 as SQIVND (reference sequence). CDR3 region: CASSIRPGHNGNTIYF. Written as DNA, the CDR3 is TGTGCCAGTAGTATACGGCCGGGACACAATGGAAACACCATATATTTT.

There are a few counts of this clone. The rearrangement links TRBV5-1 to TRBJ2-5, with TRBD1 matching 7 bases. V lost 4 bases and J lost 3; bases outside the gene matches: 6. The CDR3 totals 14 residues. CDR1 and CDR2 (germline): SGHRS, YFSETQ. The CDR3 region has the DNA TGCGCCAGCAGCCGGAACAGGGGTGAAGAGACCCAGTACTTC. This codes for CASSRNRGEETQYF.